A selection of T cell receptor beta chains follows, all from one sample in a study of T cell repertoires in cytomegalovirus infection. Their specific antigens are unknown. TCRdb re-called the reads with MiXCR, one entry per CDR3 protein. The sample records about 830,000 distinct CDR3 sequences, approximately 32% being singletons. This specimen consisted of cultured CD8+ T cells from PBMCs, obtained from culture after CMV antigen stimulation. These receptors came from a human donor in good health (CMV status not recorded). Some clones in this sample may be carry-over from other donors' samples. CDR3s include the opening cysteine and the closing phenylalanine or tryptophan. A D gene is named only where the DNA matches it firmly. Where a row states a size, it is once, few, many or the class of an expanded clone; other rows omit it.

TRBJ1-1	NA	TRBV6-6	TRBD1	CASSYTPLGTVLNTEAFF	TGTGCCAGCAGTTACACACCATTAGGGACAGTTCTGAACACTGAAGCTTTCTTT
TRBJ1-2	few	TRBV12-3/TRBV12-4	NA	CASSWGENYGYTF	TGTGCCAGCAGTTGGGGGGAGAACTATGGCTACACCTTC
TRBJ2-2	NA	TRBV6-2/TRBV6-3	NA	CASSYSGGHSPGELFF	TGTGCCAGCAGTTACTCAGGGGGACACTCCCCCGGGGAGCTGTTTTTT
TRBJ2-1	NA	TRBV7-6	NA	CAIGGLSNEQFF	TGTGCCATAGGGGGTCTAAGCAATGAGCAGTTCTTC
TRBJ1-2	NA	TRBV27	NA	CASSRGVPRNGYTF	TGTGCCAGCAGCCGAGGGGTCCCCCGGAATGGCTACACCTTC
TRBJ2-1	NA	TRBV7-6	TRBD2	CASGRGGSGNEQFF	TGTGCCAGCGGCCGGGGGGGCAGCGGAAATGAGCAGTTCTTC
TRBJ1-2	NA	TRBV6-5	NA	CASSYRLSSTNYGYTF	TGTGCCAGCAGTTACAGACTTAGTAGTACTAACTATGGCTACACCTTC
TRBJ2-3	NA	TRBV27	TRBD2	CASSSRTSVSTDTQYF	TGTGCCAGCAGTTCCCGGACTAGCGTCTCCACAGATACGCAGTATTTT
TRBJ2-3	NA	TRBV4-2	NA	CASSQTPGAADTQYF	TGTGCCAGCAGCCAGACCCCAGGGGCGGCGGATACGCAGTATTTT
TRBJ2-7	NA	TRBV19	NA	CASSTLGRTGHSYEQYF	TGTGCCAGTAGTACCCTTGGCCGAACAGGACATTCCTACGAGCAGTACTTC
TRBJ2-1	NA	TRBV12-5	NA	CASGFTAKESHLNEQFF	TGTGCTAGTGGTTTTACGGCTAAGGAGTCACACCTCAATGAGCAGTTCTTC
TRBJ2-5	NA	TRBV24-1	TRBD2	CASQKAGGQETQYF	TGTGCCAGTCAGAAAGCGGGGGGCCAAGAGACCCAGTACTTC
TRBJ2-3	many	TRBV7-6	TRBD2	CASSLSGGVAGAAATDTQYF	TGTGCCAGCAGCCTGTCGGGAGGGGTAGCGGGGGCCGCCGCCACAGATACGCAGTATTTT
TRBJ2-5	many	TRBV7-2	NA	CASSLRGFEETQYF	TGTGCCAGCAGCTTAAGGGGTTTTGAAGAGACCCAGTACTTC
TRBJ2-3	NA	TRBV19	TRBD2	CASSIDSLLGGGSTDTQYF	TGTGCCAGTAGTATAGATTCCCTTTTGGGCGGGGGATCCACAGATACGCAGTATTTT
TRBJ2-1	few	TRBV12-3/TRBV12-4	NA	CASSLGGPGAWNEQFF	TGTGCCAGCAGTTTAGGGGGGCCAGGAGCGTGGAATGAGCAGTTCTTC
TRBJ2-1	many	TRBV7-8	TRBD1	CASSKGQGHDNEQFF	TGTGCCAGCAGCAAAGGACAGGGGCACGACAATGAGCAGTTCTTC
TRBJ2-5	few	TRBV12-3/TRBV12-4	NA	CASNLGGGTQYF	TGTGCCAGCAACCTGGGAGGAGGGACCCAGTACTTC
TRBJ2-1	many	TRBV7-2	NA	CATALALSSYNEQFF	TGTGCCACCGCGCTTGCGCTGAGCTCCTACAATGAGCAGTTCTTC
TRBJ1-1	many	TRBV7-8	TRBD1	CASSVGQGMAEAFF	TGTGCCAGCAGCGTGGGACAGGGGATGGCTGAAGCTTTCTTT
TRBJ2-3	many	TRBV6-2/TRBV6-3	NA	CASSYSKVHTDTQYF	TGTGCCAGCAGTTACTCGAAGGTGCACACAGATACGCAGTATTTT
TRBJ1-1	NA	TRBV7-6	NA	CASSLDRRAEAFF	TGTGCCAGCAGCTTGGACCGTCGTGCTGAAGCTTTCTTT
TRBJ2-7	NA	TRBV7-2	NA	CASSLVCDRSYEQYF	TGTGCCAGCAGCTTAGTTTGCGACCGGTCCTACGAGCAGTACTTC
TRBJ2-7	many	TRBV6-1	NA	CASSEIFAEDTHF	TGTGCCAGCAGTGAAATTTTTGCGGAGGACACGCACTTC